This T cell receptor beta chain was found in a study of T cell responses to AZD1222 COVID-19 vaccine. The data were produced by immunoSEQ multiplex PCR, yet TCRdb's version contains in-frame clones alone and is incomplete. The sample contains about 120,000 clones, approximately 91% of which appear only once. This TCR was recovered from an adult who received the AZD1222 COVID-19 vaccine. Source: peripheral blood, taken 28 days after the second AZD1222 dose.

DNA of the CDR3: TGTGCCAGCAGTTTTAGGGGAAGTCAGCCCCAGCATTTT. This codes for CASSFRGSQPQHF. The chain joins TRBV12-3 or TRBV12-4 to TRBJ1-5; possible D gene TRBD1, 5 bases. CDR3 length equals 13 residues. V lost 3 bases and J lost 6, with 9 bases in between.